The 30 T cell receptor beta chains reported below all come from one sample, sequenced in a study of blood T cells in healthy people across ages. Then a second PCR, running about 6 to 12 cycles, was carried out with a sample-barcoded 5' primer and a J-beta primer mix. TCRdb ran MiXCR on the 5' RACE reads and lists one entry per CDR3 protein. The table shows roughly 800,000 distinct CDR3 sequences, with around a quarter occurring only once. This sample was also put to use in a study of T cells of mothers and their children.

The sequencing input was blood. The receptors were gathered from a boy aged 10-17 years in good health.

This chain uses TRBV4-1 with TRBJ2-3; 10 bases map to TRBD2. After removal of 0 bases from V and 7 bases from J, the junction contained 10 bases not matched to a gene. The CDR3 loop spans 17 amino acids. Germline V gene sequence: CDR1 MGHRA, CDR2 YSYEKL. CDR3 nucleotides: TGCGCCAGCAGCCAAGATGGTCTAGCGGGAGTGGAAAATACGCAGTATTTT. This sequence encodes CASSQDGLAGVENTQYF.

On this clonotype: One end of the junction fails to match germline, which may point to a read error. The genes are TRBV5-5 and TRBJ2-5; 10 nucleotides align to TRBD2. The J call may be in error: the DNA end matches TRBJ2-1 better. This CDR3 contains 15 residues. Germline assignment: CDR1 SGHKS and CDR2 YYEKEE (reference sequence). CDR3 coding DNA: TGTGCCAGCAGCCTAGCGGGGGATTCCTTCAATGAGCAGTTCTTC. Its translation is CASSLAGDSFNEQFF.

This clonotype was recorded at least ten times. The chain joins TRBV20-1 to TRBJ1-2; TRBD1 aligns across 8 bases. Germline V gene sequence: CDR1 DFQATT, CDR2 SNEGSKA (reference sequence). Trimming cost V 6 bases and J 7 bases; bases outside gene matches: 7. The CDR3 runs to 12 residues. Written as DNA, the CDR3 is TGCAGTGCCCCTGGACAGGGTCGTGGCTACACCTTC. Translating it yields CSAPGQGRGYTF.

The chain carries TRBV12-3 or TRBV12-4 and TRBJ2-4; TRBD1 might be the D (5 bases). The CDR3 contains 14 residues. With 4 bases removed from V and 2 bases from J, the gap between germline ends came to 9 bases. The CDR3 sequence: CASSSTETKNIQYF. The CDR3 DNA reads as TGTGCCAGCAGTTCGACAGAGACCAAAAACATTCAGTACTTC.

The rearrangement joins TRBV29-1 to TRBJ1-2; D uncertain. V lost 2 bases and J 4 bases, leaving 8 bases between the germline ends. The CDR3 is 12 residues long. Germline CDR1 reads SQVTM; CDR2 reads ANQGSEA. The CDR3 DNA reads TGCAGCGTTGAATGGCCGGCCTATGGCTACACCTTC. Its protein product is CSVEWPAYGYTF.

This sequence joins TRBV12-3 or TRBV12-4 and TRBJ1-4; 9 bases are shared with TRBD1. CDR3 length: 18 amino acids. With 6 bases clipped from V and 0 bases from J, the junction kept 11 bases outside the gene matches. The CDR3 reads CASSPVQGATATNEKLFF. As DNA, the CDR3 is TGTGCCAGCAGCCCAGTACAGGGGGCTACCGCAACTAATGAAAAACTGTTTTTT.

Note on this clonotype: One junction end does not reproduce the germline sequence, and a read error may be involved. The V call is TRBV25-1, the J call TRBJ2-6; a possible D gene is TRBD2 (6 bases). Per germline, CDR1 MGHDK and CDR2 SYGVNS. CDR3 length: 19 amino acids. In DNA form, the CDR3 reads TGTGCCAGTAGTGGAGGGGCAGGTGTGGGTCTCTTTGGGGCCAACGTCCTGACTTTC. Translating gives CASSGGAGVGLFGANVLTF.

The V call is TRBV7-9, the J call TRBJ1-4, with 8 bases fitting TRBD1. Germline CDR1 and CDR2: SEHNR and FQNEAQ (reference sequence). With V trimmed by 5 bases and J by 4 bases, 9 bases remained unmatched. This CDR3 is 16 amino acids long. Here the CDR3 DNA reads TGTGCCAGCAGCCTTTGGACAGGGCCGGGTAATGAAAAACTGTTTTTT. As protein: CASSLWTGPGNEKLFF.

This clonotype was seen a few times. The chain links TRBV20-1 to TRBJ2-5, with D perhaps TRBD2 (5 bases). Germline CDR1 and CDR2: DFQATT and SNEGSKA (reference sequence). V dropped 3 bases and J dropped 3 bases, with 26 bases sitting between them. This CDR3 is 18 amino acids long. DNA for the CDR3: TGCAGTGCTAGGAGTGAGGGAATAGCTTCCTTTCTCGAAGAGACCCAGTACTTC. Translation gives CSARSEGIASFLEETQYF.

This chain uses TRBV21-1 with TRBJ2-7; TRBD1, the table's D call, lacks a check against the DNA. TRBV21-1 is recorded as a pseudogene. The CDR3 covers 15 residues. In nucleotides, the CDR3 is TGTGCCAGCAGCAAAGGACAGGGGAACTCCTACGAGCAGTACTTC. Encoded protein: CASSKGQGNSYEQYF.

The chain couples TRBV4-1 to TRBJ1-4; D remains ambiguous. Germline V CDR1 and CDR2: MGHRA, YSYEKL. V was pared by 3 bases and J by 6 bases, with 14 bases between. This CDR3 has 15 residues. CDR3 in DNA: TGCGCCAGCAGCCAGTCAAGGGTGATACATGAAAAACTGTTTTTT. Translated, it gives CASSQSRVIHEKLFF.

The chain couples TRBV20-1 to TRBJ1-2; no definite D call. Trimming removed 6 bases at V and 0 bases at J, with 8 bases between. This CDR3 contains 12 residues. Germline V CDR1 and CDR2: DFQATT, SNEGSKA (reference sequence). The CDR3 DNA follows: TGCAGTGCGAACGGACCTAACTATGGCTACACCTTC. Its translation is CSANGPNYGYTF.

DNA for the CDR3: TGCAGCGTTGGAGAGGGGCCGGGGGAGACCCAGTACTTC. Residues: CSVGEGPGETQYF. The gene calls are TRBV29-1 and TRBJ2-5; D assignment may be TRBD1 or TRBD2 (5 bases each). Germline loops: CDR1 SQVTM, CDR2 ANQGSEA. This CDR3 region has 13 residues. V was shortened by 4 bases and J by 5 bases, with 14 bases between the two germline ends.

The chain has TRBV9 and TRBJ2-1; 7 positions agree with TRBD2. The V gene end was trimmed by 4 bases and the J gene end by 5 bases; junction bases not matched to a gene: 9. Germline V lookup: CDR1 SGDLS, CDR2 YYNGEE. This CDR3 region has 15 residues. The CDR3: CASSPTVGGDNEQFF. In DNA, the CDR3 is TGTGCCAGCAGCCCCACGGTGGGAGGGGACAATGAGCAGTTCTTC.

V and J are TRBV27 and TRBJ2-7; D uncertain. Germline loops: CDR1 MNHEY, CDR2 SMNVEV (reference sequence). Trimming cost V 6 bases and J 2 bases, with 17 bases left between them. The CDR3 covers 15 residues. CDR3 in amino acids: CASSHDLVPPYEQYF. For the CDR3, the DNA is TGTGCCAGCAGCCACGACCTGGTACCCCCCTACGAGCAGTACTTC.

J is TRBJ2-5 and V is TRBV7-9; no reliable D call. The J call may be in error: the DNA end matches TRBJ2-7 better. There are 15 residues in the CDR3. Germline V gives CDR1 SEHNR, CDR2 FQNEAQ (reference sequence). CDR3 DNA: TGTGCCAGCAGCTCCCGAGGCCCTGAGGTATACGAGCAGTACTTC. It yields the protein CASSSRGPEVYEQYF.

This rearrangement joins TRBV7-2 to TRBJ1-1; D is possibly TRBD1 (5 bases). The CDR3 runs to 14 residues. V lost 7 bases and J lost 8, with 20 bases in between. The germline gives CDR1 SGHTA, CDR2 FQGNSA. This chain's CDR3 is CASTQSVGDLEAFF. CDR3 DNA sequence: TGTGCCAGCACCCAATCGGTAGGGGATCTGGAAGCTTTCTTT.

The V call is TRBV11-3, the J call TRBJ2-7; D is perhaps TRBD1 (6 bases). The CDR3 extends over 15 amino acids. The ends were cut back, 1 base at V and 6 bases at J, with 16 bases in the middle. Germline values: CDR1 SGHNT, CDR2 YENEEA. CDR3 coding DNA: TGTGCCAGCAGCTTAGGGGTAGGGGGATCGTCCGAGCAGTACTTC. Amino acids: CASSLGVGGSSEQYF.

V is TRBV7-2 and J is TRBJ2-7; TRBD1 or TRBD2 may be the D gene (5 bases each). The CDR3 covers 15 residues. The V end was cut by 1 base, the J end by 4 bases, with 14 bases between. Looked up from germline, CDR1 is SGHTA and CDR2 is FQGNSA. CDR3 amino acids: CASSLGITGGYEQYF. CDR3 sequence (DNA): TGTGCCAGCAGCTTAGGGATAACAGGCGGGTACGAGCAGTACTTC.

This clonotype was detected a few times. The gene calls are TRBV20-1 and TRBJ2-7; the D gene is possibly TRBD2 (5 bases). Germline lookup yields CDR1 DFQATT and CDR2 SNEGSKA (reference sequence). The CDR3 runs 14 residues. Trimming pared 0 bases from V and 2 bases from J, leaving 11 bases between. CDR3 coding DNA: TGCAGTGCTAGAGATTTAGCGAGCCCCTACGAGCAGTACTTC. Translated, it gives CSARDLASPYEQYF.

The chain has TRBV15 and TRBJ1-2; maybe TRBD1 (6 bases). The germline V gene has CDR1 LNHNV and CDR2 YYDKDF (reference sequence). The V end was cut by 5 bases, the J end by 8 bases, with 18 bases between. The CDR3 extends over 14 amino acids. The CDR3 spells CATSGVETGVGYTF. In DNA, the CDR3 is TGTGCCACCAGCGGGGTCGAGACAGGTGTAGGCTACACCTTC. Full variable domain (rest looked up from reference TRBV15 and TRBJ1-2): DAMVIQNPRYQVTQFGKPVTLSCSQTLNHNVMYWYQQKSSQAPKLLFHYYDKDFNNEADTPDNFQSRRPNTSFCFLDIRSPGLGDTAMYLCATSGVETGVGYTFGSGTRLTVV.

The rearrangement uses TRBV7-9 and TRBJ2-1, with D possibly called TRBD1 or TRBD2 (5 bases each). Per the germline V gene, CDR1 is SEHNR and CDR2 is FQNEAQ (reference sequence). The CDR3 spans 17 residues. V lost 5 bases and J lost 2, with 19 bases in between. The CDR3 spells CASSPDGAGWAYNEQFF. The CDR3 nucleotides are TGTGCCAGCAGCCCGGACGGGGCAGGGTGGGCCTACAATGAGCAGTTCTTC.

The V call is TRBV6-6, the J call TRBJ1-4, with a possible D match to TRBD1 (6 bases). From germline, CDR1 is MNHNY and CDR2 SVGAGI (reference sequence). This CDR3 is 15 amino acids long. V was shortened by 5 bases and J by 3 bases, with 13 bases between the two germline ends. The CDR3 here is CASSPKGVSNEKLFF. CDR3 DNA sequence: TGTGCCAGCAGTCCGAAGGGGGTTTCTAATGAAAAACTGTTTTTT.

This clonotype was recorded a few times. V usage is TRBV5-1 and J usage is TRBJ2-5; D gene ambiguous. V gave up 2 bases and J gave up 1 base, with 12 bases separating them. Per germline, CDR1 SGHRS and CDR2 YFSETQ. CDR3 length equals 15 residues. The CDR3 sequence is CASSFSGLAQETQYF. The CDR3, as DNA: TGCGCCAGCAGCTTTTCAGGCCTCGCCCAAGAGACCCAGTACTTC.

This clonotype was counted many times. The chain employs TRBV24-1 and TRBJ2-5; D may be TRBD1 (5 bases). The germline V gene encodes CDR1 KGHDR and CDR2 SFDVKD. With 0 bases removed from V and 1 base from J, the gap between germline ends came to 5 bases. This CDR3 is 14 amino acids long. CDR3: CATSDLRGQETQYF. CDR3 bases: TGTGCCACCAGTGATTTGAGGGGCCAAGAGACCCAGTACTTC.

The CDR3 nucleotides are TGCAGTGCCAAAAGTATCCTTAGTAACTACGAGCAGTACTTC. Its translation is CSAKSILSNYEQYF. The chain has TRBV20-1 and TRBJ2-7, with no clear D. The V gene's germline CDR1 is DFQATT and CDR2 SNEGSKA (reference sequence). The CDR3 is 14 amino acids. V was clipped by 6 bases and J by 3 bases, with 18 bases between them.

CDR3 sequence reads: CASSTGWSNEQFF. The CDR3 nucleotides read TGTGCCAGTAGCACGGGGTGGAGCAATGAGCAGTTCTTC. This chain joins TRBV19 and TRBJ2-5, with D possibly being TRBD2 (5 bases). The assigned J gene may be wrong: the sequence end matches TRBJ2-1 better. Germline CDR1 and CDR2: LNHDA and SQIVND (reference sequence). The CDR3 is 13 amino acids.

The V and J genes are TRBV20-1 and TRBJ2-7; TRBD1 aligns across 9 bases. Germline V gene data show CDR1 as DFQATT and CDR2 as SNEGSKA (reference sequence). After removal of 3 bases from V and 1 base from J, the junction contained 4 bases not matched to a gene. The CDR3 loop spans 14 amino acids. CDR3 nucleotide sequence: TGCAGTGCTAGGGGGGACAGGGCTTCCTACGAGCAGTACTTC. Translated, it gives CSARGDRASYEQYF.

In the case of this clonotype: The junction differs from germline at one of its ends, possibly a read error. The chain employs TRBV29-1 and TRBJ2-2; 10 bases fit TRBD1. The CDR3 runs to 14 residues. Germline V lookup: CDR1 SQVTM, CDR2 ANQGSEA. The CDR3 region has the DNA TGCAGCGTTCAAGGGACAGGGGACACCGGGGGGCTGTTTTTT. It translates to CSVQGTGDTGGLFF.

Only a few counts were recorded for this clonotype. The V and J genes are TRBV2 and TRBJ1-1, with D possibly TRBD1 on 5 matching bases. Germline-derived CDR1 and CDR2 are SNHLY and FYNNEI. Deletions cut 5 bases from V and 0 bases from J, with 13 bases between. The CDR3 covers 15 residues. The CDR3 loop reads CASSPRGTLNTEAFF. DNA for the CDR3: TGTGCCAGCAGTCCTCGGGGCACCCTGAACACTGAAGCTTTCTTT.